The 32 T cell receptor beta chains below were found in one sample sequenced in a study of control samples from healthy donors and cancer patients. Sequencing was performed with immunoSEQ multiplex PCR; in TCRdb, only in-frame clones are kept and a portion is missing. Of roughly 70,000 clones in the sample, about 95% are singletons; the top ten hold approximately 2.5%. Sequenced input: blood. The receptor set was obtained from a woman younger than 45 in good health.

This rearrangement joins TRBV19 to TRBJ1-5, with D unresolved. The CDR3 is made up of 15 amino acids. The germline CDR1 and CDR2 sequences are LNHDA and SQIVND (reference sequence). V dropped 4 bases and J dropped 0 bases, with 10 bases sitting between them. This CDR3 is CASSTGSNSNQPQHF. Here the CDR3 DNA reads TGTGCCAGTAGTACGGGGTCGAATAGCAATCAGCCCCAGCATTTT. Together with reference TRBV19 and TRBJ1-5, the CDR3 gives the full variable domain: DGGITQSPKYLFRKEGQNVTLSCEQNLNHDAMYWYRQDPGQGLRLIYYSQIVNDFQKGDIAEGYSVSREKKESFPLTVTSAQKNPTAFYLCASSTGSNSNQPQHFGDGTRLSIL.

The gene calls are TRBV15 and TRBJ1-3, with D possibly being TRBD1 (6 bases). Trimming took off 3 bases at V and 4 bases at J, with 16 bases between the two ends. CDR1 is LNHNV and CDR2 is YYDKDF in the germline V gene (reference sequence). The CDR3 runs 16 residues. Here the CDR3 reads CATSRAAGTLGNTIYF. DNA of the CDR3: TGTGCCACCAGCAGGGCCGCCGGGACACTCGGAAACACCATATATTTT.

This clone was observed a few times. The J gene is TRBJ2-7, the V gene TRBV7-9; TRBD1 matches at 9 bases. V gave up 4 bases and J gave up 1 base; unmatched junction bases: 11. From germline, CDR1 is SEHNR and CDR2 FQNEAQ (reference sequence). This CDR3 comprises 17 residues. The DNA for the CDR3 is TGTGCCAGCAGCTCCCCGACCGGGACAGGGAATTCCTACGAGCAGTACTTC. Protein product: CASSSPTGTGNSYEQYF.

The rearrangement links TRBV14 to TRBJ2-1; D is ambiguous. The germline gives CDR1 SGHDN, CDR2 FVKESK. V lost 1 base, J lost 10 bases, and 14 bases lay in between. The CDR3 length is 14 residues. The CDR3, as DNA: TGTGCCAGCAGCCAAGGAGGCTATCTAAAAGAGCAGTTCTTC. Protein sequence: CASSQGGYLKEQFF.

This clone was seen only once. The chain carries TRBV6-6 and TRBJ1-5; maybe TRBD1 (6 bases). CDR1 and CDR2 (germline): MNHNY, SVGAGI (reference sequence). The CDR3 totals 15 residues. V dropped 6 bases and J dropped 1 base, with 13 bases sitting between them. CDR3 sequence (DNA): TGTGCCAGCAGCCCACAGGGCGGGAGCAATCAGCCCCAGCATTTT. It is translated as CASSPQGGSNQPQHF.

In regard to this clone: The junction shows a germline mismatch at one end, possibly a read error. The chain carries TRBV29-1 and TRBJ1-2, with TRBD1 identical over 10 bases. The CDR3 consists of 13 residues. Germline V CDR1 and CDR2: SQVTM, ANQGSEA. The CDR3 nucleotides are TGCACCGTTTGGGACAGGGGTGTCTATGGCTACACCTTC. It translates to CTVWDRGVYGYTF.

CDR3 region: CASSLQALNTEAFF. The CDR3 DNA sequence: TGTGCCAGCAGTTTACAGGCACTGAACACTGAAGCTTTCTTT. The rearrangement links TRBV27 to TRBJ1-1; no clear D. The V and J ends lost 2 bases and 0 bases respectively, with 7 bases between them. Germline V CDR1 and CDR2: MNHEY, SMNVEV (reference sequence). The CDR3 runs to 14 residues.

This clone was seen only once. The chain combines TRBV11-2 with TRBJ2-1, with D perhaps given as TRBD1 or TRBD2 (5 bases each). From germline, CDR1 is SGHAT and CDR2 FQNNGV. The CDR3 is made up of 16 amino acids. V shed 5 bases and J shed 5 bases, with 19 bases lying between them. As DNA, the CDR3 is TGTGCCAGCAGCCCCGAGGGGCTGAGCTACAACAATGAGCAGTTCTTC. It is translated as CASSPEGLSYNNEQFF.

J is TRBJ2-3 and V is TRBV27; 10 bases fit TRBD2. CDR3 size: 15 residues. CDR1 and CDR2 (germline): MNHEY, SMNVEV (reference sequence). V dropped 6 bases and J dropped 3; count of bases not matched to a gene: 6. The CDR3 DNA is TGTGCCAGCAGCCCTCTAGCGGGGGTTACAGATACGCAGTATTTT. Its protein is CASSPLAGVTDTQYF.

The chain is built from TRBV28 and TRBJ1-5, with D perhaps TRBD1 (5 bases). V lost 5 bases and J 0 bases, leaving 23 bases between the germline ends. Germline loops: CDR1 MDHEN, CDR2 SYDVKM. The CDR3 runs to 19 residues. The CDR3 region has the DNA TGTGCCAGCAGTGTCCAGGGTGCTGTCAGGATGGGTAGCAATCAGCCCCAGCATTTT. It specifies CASSVQGAVRMGSNQPQHF. Full variable domain (remainder filled in from reference TRBV28 and TRBJ1-5): DVKVTQSSRYLVKRTGEKVFLECVQDMDHENMFWYRQDPGLGLRLIYFSYDVKMKEKGDIPEGYSVSREKKERFSLILESASTNQTSMYLCASSVQGAVRMGSNQPQHFGDGTRLSIL.

This clone was counted once. This sequence joins TRBV5-6 and TRBJ1-2; D is unresolved. The germline V and J ends were trimmed by 7 bases and 3 bases, with 16 bases remaining between them. The V gene's germline CDR1 is SGHDT and CDR2 YYEEEE. This CDR3 region has 14 residues. CDR3 bases: TGTGCCAGCTACCGTACAGCAGAGGACTATGGCTACACCTTC. Translation: CASYRTAEDYGYTF. The entire variable domain, with the rest obtained from reference TRBV5-6 and TRBJ1-2, is as follows: DAGVTQSPTHLIKTRGQQVTLRCSPKSGHDTVSWYQQALGQGPQFIFQYYEEEERQRGNFPDRFSGHQFPNYSSELNVNALLLGDSALYLCASYRTAEDYGYTFGSGTRLTVV.

The gene calls are TRBV3-1 (or the pseudogene TRBV3-2) and TRBJ2-1; tentative D call: TRBD2 (6 bases). This CDR3 has 15 residues. Between the trimmed V and J ends, which lost 3 bases and 8 bases, there was a span of 17 bases. Germline V gene data show CDR1 as LGHDT and CDR2 as YNNKEL (reference sequence). CDR3 amino acids: CASSHLSLTGDEQFF. CDR3 DNA: TGTGCCAGCAGCCACCTTTCTTTAACGGGGGATGAGCAGTTCTTC.

The V and J genes are TRBV6-5 and TRBJ1-1; D is uncertain. CDR3 length: 11 amino acids. Germline V CDR1 and CDR2: MNHEY, SVGAGI. V was cut by 9 bases and J by 1 base, with 6 bases left in between. CDR3 region: CASYPNTEAFF. The CDR3, as DNA: TGTGCCAGTTACCCGAACACTGAAGCTTTCTTT.

V and J are TRBV29-1 and TRBJ1-1; 7 bases are a match to TRBD1. The CDR3 contains 12 residues. Germline CDR1 SQVTM, CDR2 ANQGSEA. With V trimmed by 7 bases and J by 4 bases, 6 bases remained unmatched. Written as DNA, the CDR3 is TGCAGCGCCGGACAGGACGGCACTGAAGCTTTCTTT. Translating gives CSAGQDGTEAFF. Full variable domain (missing parts from reference TRBV29-1 and TRBJ1-1): SAVISQKPSRDICQRGTSLTIQCQVDSQVTMMFWYRQQPGQSLTLIATANQGSEATYESGFVIDKFPISRPNLTFSTLTVSNMSPEDSSIYLCSAGQDGTEAFFGQGTRLTVV.

To note about this clone: Other DNA sequences in this specimen translate into the identical CDR3. This rearrangement joins TRBV28 to TRBJ1-5, with unresolved D. The germline V and J ends were trimmed by 7 bases and 11 bases, with 21 bases remaining between them. The germline V gene encodes CDR1 MDHEN and CDR2 SYDVKM. The CDR3 contains 14 residues. The CDR3 sequence: CASNVGLSVRAQHF. CDR3 sequence (DNA): TGTGCCAGCAACGTCGGGCTATCGGTAAGAGCCCAGCATTTT. Looking up the rest from reference TRBV28 and TRBJ1-5 gives the full variable domain: DVKVTQSSRYLVKRTGEKVFLECVQDMDHENMFWYRQDPGLGLRLIYFSYDVKMKEKGDIPEGYSVSREKKERFSLILESASTNQTSMYLCASNVGLSVRAQHFGDGTRLSIL.

CDR3 DNA sequence: TGCGCCAGCAGCCAATTAACAGGGGAACGAGAAAAACTGTTTTTT. Translating it yields CASSQLTGEREKLFF. The chain recombines TRBV4-1 with TRBJ1-4; 7 bases are shared with TRBD1. Germline CDR1 and CDR2: MGHRA and YSYEKL. The CDR3 is 15 amino acids. Germline trimming cut 2 bases from V and 8 bases from J; bases unmatched to any gene: 8.

The CDR3 coding sequence is TGTGCCAGCAGCTTAGCGTCGGGACACCCACGGGGAGCTTTCTTT. This translates into CASSLASGHPRGAFF. This chain connects TRBV11-1 to TRBJ1-1, with D perhaps matching TRBD1 (6 bases). This CDR3 contains 15 residues. V was clipped by 0 bases and J by 10 bases, with 18 bases between them. The germline V gene encodes CDR1 SGHAT and CDR2 FQDESV (reference sequence).

V is TRBV28 and J is TRBJ2-3, with 10 bases identical to TRBD2. Per the germline V gene, CDR1 is MDHEN and CDR2 is SYDVKM. This CDR3 is 19 amino acids long. With V trimmed by 1 base and J by 4 bases, 14 bases remained unmatched. Here the CDR3 DNA reads TGTGCCAGCAGTTTATCCCCGCCCCACAGCGGGGGGGCGTCAGATACGCAGTATTTT. Encoded protein: CASSLSPPHSGGASDTQYF. Looking up the rest from reference TRBV28 and TRBJ2-3 gives the full variable domain: DVKVTQSSRYLVKRTGEKVFLECVQDMDHENMFWYRQDPGLGLRLIYFSYDVKMKEKGDIPEGYSVSREKKERFSLILESASTNQTSMYLCASSLSPPHSGGASDTQYFGPGTRLTVL.

DNA for the CDR3: TGTGCCATCAGTGAGATGGAGGAGGGAAATCAGCCCCAGCATTTT. It translates to CAISEMEEGNQPQHF. The rearrangement links TRBV10-3 to TRBJ1-5; D uncertain. V was shortened by 2 bases and J by 4 bases, with 12 bases between the two germline ends. Germline values: CDR1 ENHRY, CDR2 SYGVKD. This CDR3 has 15 amino acids.

The J gene is TRBJ2-7, the V gene TRBV30; 7 bases are shared with TRBD1. Germline V gene sequence: CDR1 GTSNPN, CDR2 SVGIG (reference sequence). The V segment lost 0 bases and the J segment 1 base; nucleotides outside the gene matches: 9. The CDR3 runs to 16 residues. The CDR3 here is CAWSVGRGTVSYEQYF. The DNA for the CDR3 is TGTGCCTGGAGTGTAGGTAGAGGGACAGTTTCCTACGAGCAGTACTTC.

The chain has TRBV5-4 and TRBJ2-1; the D gene is possibly TRBD2 (6 bases). CDR1 is SGHNT, CDR2 YYREEE, per germline (reference sequence). Trimming shortened V by 0 bases and J by 9 bases, and 10 bases separated the two germline ends. The CDR3 is 13 amino acids. The DNA of the CDR3 is TGTGCCAGCAGCTTGGTTGGCGGGGCTGAGCAGTTCTTC. Translated, it gives CASSLVGGAEQFF.

The CDR3 sequence is CASVGYDIWLHGYTF. In DNA, the CDR3 is TGTGCCAGTGTCGGCTATGACATCTGGCTACATGGCTACACCTTC. The V gene is TRBV19, the J gene TRBJ1-2; D not certain. V was shortened by 8 bases and J by 6 bases, with 22 bases between the two germline ends. The length of the CDR3 is 15 residues. The V gene's germline CDR1 is LNHDA and CDR2 SQIVND (reference sequence).

This chain connects TRBV7-8 to TRBJ1-1, with D tentatively TRBD1 (5 bases). V was cut by 9 bases and J by 1 base, with 15 bases left in between. CDR1 and CDR2 from the germline V gene are SGHVS and FQNEAQ. The CDR3 sequence is 14 residues long. CDR3: CASTLGRSNTEAFF. CDR3 DNA: TGTGCCAGTACACTGGGACGGTCGAACACTGAAGCTTTCTTT.

V gene TRBV3-1 (or the pseudogene TRBV3-2) combines with J gene TRBJ2-1; TRBD1 matches at 11 bases. Unmatched junction bases numbered 7, after V lost 6 bases and J lost 3 bases. Germline-derived CDR1 and CDR2 are LGHDT and YNNKEL (reference sequence). The CDR3 covers 16 residues. The CDR3 DNA follows: TGTGCCAGCAGTCATCCCGGGACAGGGGGCTACAATGAGCAGTTCTTC. It encodes CASSHPGTGGYNEQFF.

J is TRBJ2-2 and V is TRBV28, with 8 bases identical to TRBD2. The J segment lost 4 bases and the V segment lost 5 bases, leaving 15 bases of the junction unmatched. CDR1 and CDR2 from the germline V gene are MDHEN and SYDVKM. The CDR3 runs to 18 residues. CDR3 protein: CASSPTQGAGEITGELFF. CDR3 in DNA: TGTGCCAGCAGTCCCACTCAAGGAGCGGGGGAAATCACCGGGGAGCTGTTTTTT. Filled out from reference TRBV28 and TRBJ2-2, the complete variable domain reads DVKVTQSSRYLVKRTGEKVFLECVQDMDHENMFWYRQDPGLGLRLIYFSYDVKMKEKGDIPEGYSVSREKKERFSLILESASTNQTSMYLCASSPTQGAGEITGELFFGEGSRLTVL.

The J gene is TRBJ2-5, the V gene TRBV18; 7 nucleotides agree with TRBD1. Looked up from germline, CDR1 is KGHSH and CDR2 is LQKENI. The CDR3 runs 13 residues. Trimming cost V 4 bases and J 5 bases; bases outside gene matches: 4. DNA of the CDR3: TGTGCCAGCTCACGACAGGGTAGGGAGACCCAGTACTTC. Its protein is CASSRQGRETQYF. The full variable domain, completed using reference TRBV18 and TRBJ2-5, is NAGVMQNPRHLVRRRGQEARLRCSPMKGHSHVYWYRQLPEEGLKFMVYLQKENIIDESGMPKERFSAEFPKEGPSILRIQQVVRGDSAAYFCASSRQGRETQYFGPGTRLLVL.

This rearrangement joins TRBV11-3 to TRBJ1-3; D may be TRBD1 (5 bases). With 5 bases removed from V and 0 bases from J, the gap between germline ends came to 17 bases. Germline V lookup: CDR1 SGHNT, CDR2 YENEEA. This CDR3 has 17 residues. Here the CDR3 reads CASSTRWGTRSGNTIYF. CDR3 sequence (DNA): TGTGCCAGCAGCACCCGATGGGGCACTCGCTCTGGAAACACCATATATTTT.

The chain links TRBV6-6 to TRBJ1-4, with a possible D match to TRBD1 (6 bases). Looked up from germline, CDR1 is MNHNY and CDR2 is SVGAGI (reference sequence). This CDR3 is 16 amino acids long. Trimming stripped 6 bases from V and 5 bases from J, with 19 bases between. CDR3 loop: CASSPDSGQLNEKLFF. CDR3 sequence (DNA): TGTGCCAGCAGCCCCGACTCTGGACAGCTAAATGAAAAACTGTTTTTT.

This clone was recorded only once. The chain has TRBV4-1 and TRBJ1-1, with D unclear. With 2 bases removed from V and 5 bases from J, the gap between germline ends came to 12 bases. This CDR3 is 14 amino acids long. Per germline, CDR1 MGHRA and CDR2 YSYEKL. CDR3 DNA: TGCGCCAGCAGCCAAACCGGGGTACGTACTGAAGCTTTCTTT. Its protein is CASSQTGVRTEAFF.

In this sample, this clone turned up once. The rearrangement links TRBV6-8 to TRBJ1-4; 7 nucleotides line up with TRBD1. Germline trimming cut 0 bases from V and 0 bases from J; bases unmatched to any gene: 7. There are 18 residues in the CDR3. Germline loops: CDR1 MNHGY, CDR2 SAAAGT. CDR3 nucleotide sequence: TGTGCCAGCAGTTACTCGACAGGGACCGTTCCAACTAATGAAAAACTGTTTTTT. It specifies CASSYSTGTVPTNEKLFF.

The chain's CDR3 is CASSPRTVLSLYEQYF. The CDR3 bases are TGTGCCAGCAGCCCAAGGACAGTTCTTTCCCTCTACGAGCAGTACTTC. The chain employs TRBV5-6 and TRBJ2-7, with D tentatively TRBD1 (6 bases). Per germline, CDR1 SGHDT and CDR2 YYEEEE. The CDR3 has 16 residues. Trimming shortened V by 4 bases and J by 3 bases, and 20 bases separated the two germline ends.

In this sample, this clone turned up once. The V gene is TRBV30, the J gene TRBJ1-1, with 11 bases matching TRBD1. V lost 4 bases and J lost 4; bases outside the gene matches: 5. The CDR3 sequence is 14 residues long. The V gene's germline CDR1 is GTSNPN and CDR2 SVGIG (reference sequence). Written as DNA, the CDR3 is TGTGCCTGGACCTCGGGACAGGGGGGCACTGAAGCTTTCTTT. Translated, it gives CAWTSGQGGTEAFF.